Listed below are T cell receptor beta chains from one sample, sequenced in a study of CD8 T cells in Susac syndrome. TCRdb analysed the immunoSEQ multiplex PCR reads with MiXCR anew, one entry per CDR3 protein. The sample records 150,000 to 200,000 distinct CDR3 sequences, around 93% being singletons. Sequenced: CD4+ T cells from PBMCs. The receptors originated from a human donor in good health. Both conserved end residues are part of each CDR3. A D gene is named only where the DNA matches it firmly. Clone size, where shown, is once, few, many, or a class for clones that have expanded.

v_gene,d_gene,j_gene,abundance,CDR3nt,CDR3aa
TRBV10-2,NA,TRBJ2-2,NA,TGCGCCACCGGGGGGCCCGCGGTGGCCGGGGAGCTGTTTTTT,CATGGPAVAGELFF
TRBV19,NA,TRBJ2-2,NA,TGTGCCAGTAGTATGGGGACAGGGGAGCTGTTTTTT,CASSMGTGELFF
TRBV7-9,NA,TRBJ2-1,NA,TGTGCCAGCAGCTTAAAAGGGGGAGCCTACAATGAGCAGTTCTTC,CASSLKGGAYNEQFF
TRBV28,NA,TRBJ2-5,NA,TGTGCCAGCAGGAAGGGGTTGATGGAGACCCAGTACTTC,CASRKGLMETQYF
TRBV7-9,NA,TRBJ2-4,NA,TGTGCCAGCAGCTTAGACGGGGCCGTGAAAAACATTCAGTACTTC,CASSLDGAVKNIQYF
TRBV20-1,NA,TRBJ1-6,NA,TGCAGTGCGAGGGACGGACCGTATAATTCACCCCTCCACTTT,CSARDGPYNSPLHF
TRBV10-1,TRBD1,TRBJ1-6,NA,TGCGCCAGCAGTGGGACAGGCAATAATTCACCCCTCCACTTT,CASSGTGNNSPLHF
TRBV3-1,TRBD1,TRBJ2-1,NA,TGTGCCAGCAGCCAGGGGACAGCTCGGAATGAGCAGTTCTTC,CASSQGTARNEQFF
TRBV6-5,TRBD1,TRBJ2-7,few,TGTGCCAGCCGGAAGACAGGGAGCTCCTACGAGCAGTACTTC,CASRKTGSSYEQYF
TRBV11-1,NA,TRBJ2-5,once,TGTGCCAGCAGGACCGTCGGAGAGACCCAGTACTTC,CASRTVGETQYF
TRBV29-1,NA,TRBJ1-1,NA,TGCAGCGTTGGTCCAGGGGCACCTAACACTGAAGCTTTCTTT,CSVGPGAPNTEAFF
TRBV30,TRBD1,TRBJ2-3,NA,TGTGCCTGGAGCCGACAGGGGGTGGATACGCAGTATTTT,CAWSRQGVDTQYF
TRBV27,NA,TRBJ2-7,NA,TGTGCCAGCAGTTTCAGGGACGCCTACGAGCAGTACTTC,CASSFRDAYEQYF
TRBV20-1,NA,TRBJ2-5,NA,TGCAGAGCAGATACAGTGGAGACCCAGTACTTC,CRADTVETQYF
TRBV19,NA,TRBJ1-2,NA,TGCGCCAGTAGTATAGGGGACTTGTTTGGCTACACCTTC,CASSIGDLFGYTF
TRBV6-6,NA,TRBJ1-1,NA,TGTGCCAGCAGGGTCGACGGAACAAACACTGAAGCTTTCTTT,CASRVDGTNTEAFF
TRBV29-1,NA,TRBJ2-1,NA,TGCAGCGTTGGGGGGGCGCGGGTGGGGAATGAGCAGTTCTTC,CSVGGARVGNEQFF
TRBV7-9,TRBD1,TRBJ1-2,NA,TGTGCCAGCAGCTTCCTGACAGGGTCCTATGGCTACACCTTC,CASSFLTGSYGYTF
TRBV7-9,TRBD1,TRBJ2-2,NA,TGTGCCAGCAGGGGACAGGGAAACACCGGGGAGCTGTTTTTT,CASRGQGNTGELFF
TRBV6-5,NA,TRBJ2-6,NA,TGTGCCAGCAGTTCCTCCGCGGGTTCTGGGGCCAACGTCCTGACTTTC,CASSSSAGSGANVLTF
TRBV5-1,NA,TRBJ2-3,NA,TGCGCCAGCAGCTTAGGGGGGAAGTCCACAGATACGCAGTATTTT,CASSLGGKSTDTQYF
TRBV20-1,NA,TRBJ1-5,NA,TGCAGTGCTAGAGGGCATCTGGATCAGCCCCAGCATTTT,CSARGHLDQPQHF
TRBV4-1,NA,TRBJ1-1,NA,TGCGCCAGCAGTCATGCTGACGGATCCAATGAAGCTTTCTTT,CASSHADGSNEAFF
TRBV20-1,NA,TRBJ2-3,once,TGCAGTGCTAAAAGGCTGGATACGCAGTATTTT,CSAKRLDTQYF
TRBV30,TRBD1,TRBJ1-1,NA,TGTGCCCTGTACAGGGGGACCACTGAAGCTTTCTTT,CALYRGTTEAFF
TRBV29-1,NA,TRBJ2-5,NA,TGCAGCGTTGAAAAGGGGGAGGAGACCCAGTACTTC,CSVEKGEETQYF
TRBV6-1,NA,TRBJ1-1,NA,TGTGCCAGCAGTTTCGGACAGCCTTACACTGAAGCTTTCTTT,CASSFGQPYTEAFF
TRBV3-1,TRBD1,TRBJ2-2,NA,TGTGCCAGCAGCCCCCGTACAGGGGGGCCCGGGGAGCTGTTTTTT,CASSPRTGGPGELFF
TRBV6-1,NA,TRBJ1-4,NA,TGTGCCAGCAGGCCCGGACCCGCGGGAAAACTGTTTTTT,CASRPGPAGKLFF
TRBV6-5,NA,TRBJ1-2,NA,TGTGCCAGCTCAAGGGGAGCTAACTATGGCTACACCTTC,CASSRGANYGYTF
TRBV2,TRBD2,TRBJ2-1,NA,TGTGCCAGCACCTCCTCGAGTCTAGCGGGTAACTACAATGAGCAGTTCTTC,CASTSSSLAGNYNEQFF
TRBV6-5,TRBD2,TRBJ2-2,NA,TGTGCCAGCAGTTCCCCAGTTTCAGTTCAGCGGGGCACCGGGGAGCTGTTTTTT,CASSSPVSVQRGTGELFF
TRBV12-3/TRBV12-4,TRBD1,TRBJ1-5,NA,TGTGCCAGCAGCACGTATGGGGGACAGGGTGGCCAGCCCCAGCATTTT,CASSTYGGQGGQPQHF
TRBV27,NA,TRBJ2-2,once,TGTGCCAGCGTCCGACTGGAGCTGTTTTTT,CASVRLELFF
TRBV27,NA,TRBJ1-2,NA,TGTGCCAGCAGCCCCCCCGATGGGTGGTATGGCTACACCTTC,CASSPPDGWYGYTF
TRBV19,TRBD1,TRBJ1-5,NA,TGTGCCAGTAGTGGGACAGGGCTTTCATATCAGCCCCAGCATTTT,CASSGTGLSYQPQHF
TRBV28,NA,TRBJ1-6,NA,TGTGCCAGCATAGGGGGGCCATTCTATAATTCACCCCTCCACTTT,CASIGGPFYNSPLHF
TRBV28,NA,TRBJ1-2,NA,TGTGCCAGCAGTTTTACGGCCGATACTTATGGCTACACCTTC,CASSFTADTYGYTF